This T cell receptor beta chain was captured by sequencing in a study of long-term antiretroviral therapy in people with HIV. The study's findings and limits: Diversity rose after ART but stayed below transplant donor controls. CDR3 length ranges were narrower in HIV repertoires than in controls. Pre-ART expanded TRB clones stayed dominant throughout, though often decreasing after ART.

Sequencing relied on immunoSEQ assay v3.0, run at survey level. Sequencing efforts were directed toward about 35,000-50,000 T-cell genomes per sample. Libraries were prepared by immunoSEQ multiplex PCR; TCRdb keeps only in-frame clonotypes and omits some of them. The sample includes about 17,000 clones, more than 65% of them seen just once. The germline CDR1 and CDR2 sequences are SGHDT and YYEEEE. The V end was cut by 4 bases, the J end by 4 bases, with 17 bases between. This CDR3 is built from 15 residues. On this clone itself: Its antigen is not known.

The V and J genes are TRBV5-6 and TRBJ1-1, with a possible D match to TRBD1 (6 bases). The sample here was unsorted PBMCs, taken at the start of antiretroviral therapy. The TCR comes from a man younger than 40 with HIV. The CDR3, as DNA: TGTGCCAGCAGCCGCGCTGCCAGGGGAGCCACTGAAGCTTTCTTT. This codes for CASSRAARGATEAFF. The full variable domain, rest sourced from reference TRBV5-6 and TRBJ1-1, is DAGVTQSPTHLIKTRGQQVTLRCSPKSGHDTVSWYQQALGQGPQFIFQYYEEEERQRGNFPDRFSGHQFPNYSSELNVNALLLGDSALYLCASSRAARGATEAFFGQGTRLTVV.